The next 11 T cell receptor beta chains were all read from a single sample in a study of beta chain features in type 1 diabetes. What was sequenced were expressed TCRB transcripts, since all of the isolated RNA had been reverse transcribed. The table came from immunoSEQ multiplex PCR; TCRdb's copy has only in-frame clones and leaves some out. Of hundreds of thousands of clones listed, about a sixth are singletons. What was sequenced was naive CD4+ T cells from blood. The source of these receptors is a man aged 18 to 35 in good health.

J is TRBJ2-7 and V is TRBV5-1; 8 bases are shared with TRBD2. The V segment lost 3 bases and the J segment 3 bases; nucleotides outside the gene matches: 11. Per the germline V gene, CDR1 is SGHRS and CDR2 is YFSETQ. The CDR3 has 16 amino acids. The CDR3 region is CASSSLGTSGSYEQYF. The CDR3 region has the DNA TGCGCCAGCAGCTCCCTAGGTACCAGCGGGAGCTACGAGCAGTACTTC.

The chain carries TRBV7-2 and TRBJ1-2; TRBD1 aligns across 7 bases. The CDR3 covers 16 residues. The V and J ends lost 7 bases and 5 bases, in that order; junction bases with no gene match: 16. The germline CDR1 and CDR2 sequences are SGHTA and FQGNSA. The CDR3 bases are TGTGCCAGCACCAATTCCCGAACAGGGGTCGGTTATGGCTACACCTTC. Translating it yields CASTNSRTGVGYGYTF.

V is TRBV15 and J is TRBJ1-5; 7 nucleotides match TRBD1. V lost 5 bases and J lost 2; bases outside the gene matches: 6. The CDR3 sequence is 15 residues long. Germline V gives CDR1 LNHNV, CDR2 YYDKDF (reference sequence). The chain's CDR3 is CATSGGTAGNQPQHF. For the CDR3, the DNA is TGTGCCACCAGCGGAGGGACAGCTGGCAATCAGCCCCAGCATTTT.

This clone was counted a few times. The CDR3 spells CASSLATRSRGNSPLHF. As DNA, the CDR3 is TGTGCCAGCAGCTTAGCGACACGGAGCCGGGGTAATTCACCCCTCCACTTT. V gene TRBV7-2 combines with J gene TRBJ1-6; D gene ambiguous. The CDR3 sequence is 17 residues long. Per germline, CDR1 SGHTA and CDR2 FQGNSA. The germline V and J ends were trimmed by 0 bases and 6 bases, with 15 bases remaining between them.

This clone was observed a few times. The chain recombines TRBV27 with TRBJ2-1, with TRBD1 matching 10 bases. Germline CDR1 is MNHEY and CDR2 is SMNVEV (reference sequence). J was trimmed by 5 bases and V by 8 bases; bases with no gene match: 12. CDR3 length: 16 residues. The CDR3 spells CASCFGDRGVNNEQFF. CDR3 bases: TGTGCCAGCTGCTTCGGGGACAGGGGCGTCAACAATGAGCAGTTCTTC.

This chain connects TRBV5-1 to TRBJ1-1, with 11 bases aligning to TRBD1. After removal of 4 bases from V and 10 bases from J, the junction contained 6 bases not matched to a gene. The CDR3 has 13 amino acids. Germline CDR1 reads SGHRS; CDR2 reads YFSETQ. The CDR3 here is CASSVGQGAGAFF. CDR3 in DNA: TGCGCCAGCAGCGTTGGACAGGGGGCGGGAGCTTTCTTT.

This chain uses TRBV14 with TRBJ1-4, with D hard to call. CDR3 length: 13 residues. V lost 1 base and J 7 bases, leaving 7 bases between the germline ends. From germline, CDR1 is SGHDN and CDR2 FVKESK. The CDR3, as DNA: TGTGCCAGCAGCCAAGGGGGTTTTGAAAAACTGTTTTTT. Protein sequence: CASSQGGFEKLFF.

This clone was counted between two and nine times. This chain uses TRBV18 with TRBJ1-1, with 10 bases fitting TRBD1. Germline CDR1 is KGHSH and CDR2 is LQKENI. The CDR3 covers 16 residues. V gave up 5 bases and J gave up 4 bases; unmatched junction bases: 10. The CDR3 nucleotides are TGTGCCAGCTCATCCCTAAGCGGGACAGGGGCCACTGAAGCTTTCTTT. This gives the protein CASSSLSGTGATEAFF.

The V and J genes are TRBV19 and TRBJ2-2, with 9 bases matching TRBD1. Germline CDR1 reads LNHDA; CDR2 reads SQIVND (reference sequence). With 2 bases clipped from V and 7 bases from J, the junction kept 5 bases outside the gene matches. This CDR3 has 15 residues. CDR3 in amino acids: CASSIWGQGSGELFF. The CDR3 nucleotides read TGTGCCAGTAGTATATGGGGACAGGGCAGCGGGGAGCTGTTTTTT.

This clone was recorded a few times. The rearrangement links TRBV6-5 to TRBJ1-1; no clear D gene. The CDR3 is 14 amino acids. The germline CDR1 and CDR2 sequences are MNHEY and SVGAGI. The ends were cut back, 5 bases at V and 2 bases at J, with 12 bases in the middle. The CDR3: CASSHPGLNTEAFF. CDR3 in DNA: TGTGCCAGCAGTCACCCCGGGCTCAACACTGAAGCTTTCTTT.

The V gene is TRBV5-1, the J gene TRBJ2-3; D not resolved. CDR3 length: 14 residues. V dropped 6 bases and J dropped 0 bases, with 11 bases sitting between them. Per germline, CDR1 SGHRS and CDR2 YFSETQ. This CDR3 is CASTVVTSTDTQYF. CDR3 coding DNA: TGCGCCAGCACTGTGGTTACGAGCACAGATACGCAGTATTTT.